These T cell receptor beta chains were read from a single sample in a study of cytomegalovirus exposure and HLA in healthy donors. Measured with immunoSEQ multiplex PCR; TCRdb has only the in-frame clones, and not every one. The listing records roughly 100,000 clones. Material: PBMCs. These receptors originate from a woman in her twenties or thirties in good health and CMV-seronegative. CDR3s include the opening cysteine and the closing phenylalanine or tryptophan. D genes are given only for firm matches. Clone size is stated in some rows and not others, as once, few, many or a class when expanded.

clone_size d_call j_call v_call cdr3_nt cdr3_aa
. TRBD1 TRBJ2-4 TRBV28 TGTGCCAGCAGTCTTAGACAGGGGGATTTAGCCAAAAACATTCAGTACTTC CASSLRQGDLAKNIQYF
. TRBD2 TRBJ2-7 TRBV15 TGTGCCACCAGCAGAGCTACCCTAAAGCGGGAGGTGTCCTACGAGCAGTACTTC CATSRATLKREVSYEQYF
. . TRBJ1-1 TRBV9 TGTGCCAGCAGCGTCCAGAGGGGGACTGAAGCTTTCTTT CASSVQRGTEAFF
. . TRBJ1-4 TRBV6-5 TGTGCCAGCAGTTACCAGGGCGGGAGTGGAAATGAAAAACTGTTTTTT CASSYQGGSGNEKLFF
. . TRBJ1-5 TRBV7-2 TGTGCCAGCAGCAACACAGGTTATAGCAATCAGCCCCAGCATTTT CASSNTGYSNQPQHF
. . TRBJ2-5 TRBV5-6 TGTGCCAGCGACTCGGGGTCGGGCCCTCGAGAGACCCAGTACTTC CASDSGSGPRETQYF
. . TRBJ2-1 TRBV9 TGTGCCAGCAGCGTAGGGCCCCTTCCTGAGCAGTTCTTC CASSVGPLPEQFF
. . TRBJ2-7 TRBV7-9 TGTGCCAGCAGCCATAGACGGGACAACTACGAGCAGTACTTC CASSHRRDNYEQYF
. . TRBJ2-1 TRBV5-5 TGTGCCAGCAGCTTCCTCCAGGGGGGCGCGGGTGAGCAGTTCTTC CASSFLQGGAGEQFF
. TRBD1 TRBJ2-3 TRBV15 TGTGCCACCAGCAGAGACAGGGGGAAGACAGATACGCAGTATTTT CATSRDRGKTDTQYF
. TRBD2 TRBJ2-7 TRBV27 TGTGCCAGCAGTTCGAGAGTAGCGGGAGGCTACGAGCAGTACTTC CASSSRVAGGYEQYF
. . TRBJ2-2 TRBV15 TGTGCCACCAGCCCACGCCCCACAGACAAAGGGGAGCTGTTTTTT CATSPRPTDKGELFF
. TRBD2 TRBJ2-2 TRBV19 TGTGCCAGTAGTAAGGGTTTAGCGGGGTGGACCGGGGAGCTGTTTTTT CASSKGLAGWTGELFF
. TRBD1 TRBJ1-4 TRBV4-1 TGCGCCAGCAGCCTGGGACAGGGATCGGATGAAAAACTGTTTTTT CASSLGQGSDEKLFF
. . TRBJ2-7 TRBV6-7 TGTGCCAGCAGTTACTCAGCGGATTACGAGCAGTACTTC CASSYSADYEQYF
. . TRBJ1-2 TRBV12-5 TGTGCTAGTGGTTACGCGGGCAACTATGGCTACACCTTC CASGYAGNYGYTF
. TRBD1 TRBJ2-7 TRBV25-1 TGTGCCAGCAGTGAATGGGACAGTAGCTCCTACGAGCAGTACTTC CASSEWDSSSYEQYF
. TRBD1 TRBJ2-2 TRBV10-3 TGTGCCATCGGGCTAGGACAGGGGTACACCGGGGAGCTGTTTTTT CAIGLGQGYTGELFF
. TRBD2 TRBJ2-1 TRBV7-8 TGTGCCAGCAGCTCAGGACCGGGACTAGCGGGGGCCACGGGGAATGAGCAGTTCTTC CASSSGPGLAGATGNEQFF
. TRBD1 TRBJ1-2 TRBV29-1 TGCAGCGTTGAAGCAGGGGGCTACTATGGCTACACCTTC CSVEAGGYYGYTF
. . TRBJ1-1 TRBV4-1 TGCGCCAGCAGCCCCCTCGAGGGCGGGGAAGCTTTCTTT CASSPLEGGEAFF
. . TRBJ1-4 TRBV5-4 TGTGCCAGCTCGATGGAGGGTATCGCTAATGAAAAACTGTTTTTT CASSMEGIANEKLFF
. . TRBJ2-3 TRBV2 TGTGCCAGAGACTCACTAGCTGGCGATACGCAGTATTTT CARDSLAGDTQYF
. TRBD1 TRBJ2-7 TRBV6-5 TGTGCCAGCAGTTGGCAGGGGGTAGACGAGCAGTACTTC CASSWQGVDEQYF
. TRBD2 TRBJ2-1 TRBV7-9 TGTGCCAGCAGCTTAGGTGGACTAGCGAATGAGCAGTTCTTC CASSLGGLANEQFF
. TRBD1 TRBJ1-2 TRBV30 TGTGCCTGGACTCCGGACAGGGGCTATGGCTACACCTTC CAWTPDRGYGYTF
. TRBD1 TRBJ1-1 TRBV7-2 TGTGCCAGCAGCTTAGCGGGATCAGGGGGCGCTTTCTTT CASSLAGSGGAFF
. . TRBJ1-2 TRBV2 TGTGCCAGCATCCCAGGGGAAGGCTATGGCTACACCTTC CASIPGEGYGYTF
. . TRBJ2-1 TRBV4-2 TGTGCCAGCAGCCAAGATGGCCAAACCGGGACATTGAGCTCCTACAATGAGCAGTTCTTC CASSQDGQTGTLSSYNEQFF
. TRBD2 TRBJ2-1 TRBV7-3 TGTGCCAGCAGCCCGCTCGCGGGGGGCCTCAATGAGCAGTTCTTC CASSPLAGGLNEQFF
. TRBD2 TRBJ2-1 TRBV18 TGTGCCAGCTCACCTCTCGAGCGGGAAGGTGGCTACAATGAGCAGTTCTTC CASSPLEREGGYNEQFF
. . TRBJ2-7 TRBV27 TGTGCCAGCAAACGGGACTCCCTCTCCTACGAGCAGTACTTC CASKRDSLSYEQYF
. TRBD2 TRBJ2-3 TRBV5-4 TGTGCCAGCAGCTCACTTCTAGCGGGAGGGTACACAGATACGCAGTATTTT CASSSLLAGGYTDTQYF
. . TRBJ2-7 TRBV27 TGTGCCAGCAACCTAGTAAGGGGATTAAGCTACGAGCAGTACTTC CASNLVRGLSYEQYF
. TRBD1 TRBJ1-1 TRBV15 TGTGCCACCAGCAACTTCGGACAGGGGGGGACTGAAGCTTTCTTT CATSNFGQGGTEAFF
. TRBD2 TRBJ2-7 TRBV28 TGTGCCAGCAGTTTTGTAGCGGGGACCTCCTACGAGCAGTACTTC CASSFVAGTSYEQYF
. TRBD1 TRBJ2-2 TRBV7-9 TGTGCCAGCAGCTTTAGACAGGGCGGGAACACCGGGGAGCTGTTTTTT CASSFRQGGNTGELFF
. . TRBJ2-7 TRBV6-5 TGTGCCAGCAGTTCTGGAGGAGCGGGCGGCGGGATGCAGTACTTC CASSSGGAGGGMQYF
. . TRBJ1-1 TRBV7-2 TGTGCCAGCAGCTTTAACATACAGGGTAACACTGAAGCTTTCTTT CASSFNIQGNTEAFF
. TRBD1 TRBJ2-5 TRBV13 TGTGCCAGCGGTGGAAGGACAGGGAAAAAGCAGTACTTC CASGGRTGKKQYF
. TRBD2 TRBJ2-1 TRBV5-6 TGTGCCAGCAGCTTGACTAGCGGGAGCACCTACAATGAGCAGTTCTTC CASSLTSGSTYNEQFF
medium-sized TRBD1 TRBJ1-1 TRBV7-9 TGTGCCAGCAGGCCTTGGGGCAGGGGGCCGATTGAAGCTTTCTTT CASRPWGRGPIEAFF
. . TRBJ2-7 TRBV18 TGTGCCAGCATGTCCCTGGAGCGGGCAGAGCAGTACTTC CASMSLERAEQYF
. TRBD1 TRBJ1-1 TRBV29-1 TGCAGCGCTACGGACAGGGGTTACACTGAAGCTTTCTTT CSATDRGYTEAFF
. . TRBJ2-3 TRBV9 TGTGCCAGCAGCCCAAACAGCCCAGATACGCAGTATTTT CASSPNSPDTQYF
. . TRBJ1-2 TRBV6-1 TGTGCCAGCAGTGAAGCTTTGGGAGACTATGGCTACACCTTC CASSEALGDYGYTF
. . TRBJ1-2 TRBV28 TGTGCCAGCAGTTTAATCCCGGCGGGGAATGGCTACACCTTC CASSLIPAGNGYTF
. TRBD1 TRBJ1-5 TRBV19 TGTGCCAGTAGTATACTTCGGTGGGGACAGGGTGGCAATCAGCCCCAGCATTTT CASSILRWGQGGNQPQHF
. . TRBJ2-7 TRBV6-5 TGTGCCAGCGAAGGGACATCGACCGAGCAGTACTTC CASEGTSTEQYF
. . TRBJ1-6 TRBV28 TGTGCCAGCAGTTTTTTCGGTGTATCCTATAATTCACCCCTCCACTTT CASSFFGVSYNSPLHF
. . TRBJ2-6 TRBV14 TGTGCCAGCAGCATGACGGGGTTGTGGTCTGGGGCCAACGTCCTGACTTTC CASSMTGLWSGANVLTF
. TRBD1 TRBJ1-2 TRBV7-6 TGTGCCAGCAGCTCAGGGACAGGGTACTATGGCTACACCTTC CASSSGTGYYGYTF
. TRBD2 TRBJ2-3 TRBV4-2 TGTGCCAGCAGCCAAGTAGAGCGGGGGGTGTCAGATACGCAGTATTTT CASSQVERGVSDTQYF
. . TRBJ2-5 TRBV5-1 TGCGCCAGCAGCTTCGGAAAAGGGGCCCAAGAGACCCAGTACTTC CASSFGKGAQETQYF